The next 31 T cell receptor beta chains were all read from a single sample in a study of blood T cell repertoires in COVID-19. The method was immunoSEQ multiplex PCR; TCRdb's version includes in-frame clones alone and lacks a portion of them. The sample holds some 110,000 clones, roughly four fifths seen once. The sequenced sample was peripheral blood. Receptor source: a man in his sixties with acute or convalescent COVID-19.

V usage is TRBV5-8 and J usage is TRBJ1-5, with 9 bases fitting TRBD1. This CDR3 has 14 amino acids. The germline gives CDR1 SGHTS, CDR2 YDEGEE. V lost 3 bases to trimming and J lost 3 bases; unmatched junction nucleotides: 1. CDR3 sequence: CASSWTGVNQPQHF. DNA for the CDR3: TGTGCCAGCAGCTGGACAGGGGTCAATCAGCCCCAGCATTTT. Full variable domain (remainder filled in from reference TRBV5-8 and TRBJ1-5): EAGVTQSPTHLIKTRGQQATLRCSPISGHTSVYWYQQALGLGLQFLLWYDEGEERNRGNFPPRFSGRQFPNYSSELNVNALELEDSALYLCASSWTGVNQPQHFGDGTRLSIL.

The chain employs TRBV10-3 and TRBJ1-1; tentative D call: TRBD1 (5 bases). V lost 6 bases and J 1 base, leaving 12 bases between the germline ends. The CDR3 is 14 amino acids. The germline gives CDR1 ENHRY, CDR2 SYGVKD. Written as DNA, the CDR3 is TGTGCCATCAGGGGCGTAGGGGCGAACACTGAAGCTTTCTTT. Protein sequence: CAIRGVGANTEAFF.

The V gene is TRBV5-1, the J gene TRBJ1-2, with D unclear. CDR1 and CDR2 (germline): SGHRS, YFSETQ. Trimming pared 2 bases from V and 0 bases from J, leaving 14 bases between. The CDR3 has 16 amino acids. CDR3 protein: CASSFARGITNYGYTF. CDR3 sequence (DNA): TGCGCCAGCAGCTTCGCCCGGGGAATTACTAACTATGGCTACACCTTC.

CDR3 sequence reads: CASSHGRDRVYEQFF. The CDR3 DNA reads TGTGCCAGCAGTCACGGACGGGACAGGGTGTATGAGCAGTTCTTC. The rearrangement joins TRBV6-5 to TRBJ2-1; 9 positions match TRBD1. Germline CDR1 is MNHEY and CDR2 is SVGAGI. The CDR3 is made up of 15 amino acids. V was pared by 5 bases and J by 8 bases, with 10 bases of the junction left unmatched.

V and J are TRBV4-3 and TRBJ2-2; possibly TRBD1 for D (7 bases). The CDR3 covers 15 residues. Germline CDR1 reads LGHNA; CDR2 reads YSLEER. The V and J ends lost 4 bases and 0 bases respectively, with 9 bases between them. The DNA for the CDR3 is TGCGCCAGCAGCCGCGGGACAGCGAACACCGGGGAGCTGTTTTTT. Protein: CASSRGTANTGELFF.

The chain couples TRBV5-8 to TRBJ2-3; 8 bases agree with TRBD2. V shed 4 bases and J 4 bases; nucleotides not matched to a gene: 8. CDR3 size: 15 residues. Germline V gene data show CDR1 as SGHTS and CDR2 as YDEGEE. The CDR3 DNA follows: TGTGCCAGCAGCCGTAGCGGGGCATTAGCAGATACGCAGTATTTT. Translating it yields CASSRSGALADTQYF.

The V gene is TRBV7-6, the J gene TRBJ1-3, with D possibly being TRBD1 (6 bases). With 5 bases removed from V and 4 bases from J, the gap between germline ends came to 18 bases. Germline V gene sequence: CDR1 SGHVS, CDR2 FNYEAQ. There are 16 residues in the CDR3. The CDR3 DNA reads as TGTGCCAGCAGCCAAACACAGGGAATGAGGGGAAACACCATATATTTT. Its translation is CASSQTQGMRGNTIYF.

The J gene is TRBJ1-5, the V gene TRBV18; D is ambiguous. V shed 5 bases and J shed 8 bases, with 16 bases lying between them. In germline, CDR1 is KGHSH, CDR2 LQKENI. This CDR3 has 14 amino acids. Here the CDR3 reads CASSRSGYQEPQHF. DNA of the CDR3: TGTGCCAGCTCAAGATCAGGTTACCAGGAGCCCCAGCATTTT.

This clone has just a few counts. The genes are TRBV4-1 and TRBJ2-7; no definite D call. V was cut by 0 bases and J by 5 bases, with 8 bases left in between. This CDR3 has 13 amino acids. Germline CDR1 is MGHRA and CDR2 is YSYEKL. The DNA of the CDR3 is TGCGCCAGCAGCCAAGAACGCCGGGACGAGCAGTACTTC. Its protein product is CASSQERRDEQYF.

The rearrangement links TRBV10-3 to TRBJ1-5, with 7 bases that match TRBD1. The CDR3 length is 13 residues. CDR1 is ENHRY, CDR2 SYGVKD, per germline. The V segment lost 5 bases and the J segment 10 bases; nucleotides outside the gene matches: 8. The CDR3 DNA sequence: TGTGCCATCAGTCCTACCGGACAGGTCCCCCAGCATTTT. Translated: CAISPTGQVPQHF.

The count of this clone is one. This chain links TRBV3-1 (or the pseudogene TRBV3-2) with TRBJ2-1; 8 nucleotides agree with TRBD1. Germline V gene sequence: CDR1 LGHDT, CDR2 YNNKEL (reference sequence). This CDR3 has 15 residues. The V and J ends lost 3 bases and 2 bases, in that order; junction bases with no gene match: 3. Written as DNA, the CDR3 is TGTGCCAGCAGCCACGCGGACAGGGCCTACAATGAGCAGTTCTTC. This codes for CASSHADRAYNEQFF.

The chain combines TRBV5-1 with TRBJ2-1, with TRBD1 identical over 10 bases. Germline V gene lookup returns CDR1 SGHRS and CDR2 YFSETQ. The CDR3 loop spans 14 amino acids. The V gene end was trimmed by 4 bases and the J gene end by 6 bases; junction bases not matched to a gene: 4. The CDR3 DNA reads as TGCGCCAGCAGCGCCGGACAGGGGGGCAATGAGCAGTTCTTC. It translates to CASSAGQGGNEQFF.

The table lists this clone with a few counts. The chain is built from TRBV2 and TRBJ2-1; D not certain. Deletions cut 7 bases from V and 9 bases from J, with 16 bases between. The CDR3 length is 13 residues. CDR1 SNHLY and CDR2 FYNNEI come from the germline V gene. In DNA, the CDR3 is TGTGCCAGCAAACTTTACGTCGGTGGTGAGCAGTTCTTC. Encoded protein: CASKLYVGGEQFF. Drawing the rest from reference TRBV2 and TRBJ2-1, the complete variable domain is EPEVTQTPSHQVTQMGQEVILRCVPISNHLYFYWYRQILGQKVEFLVSFYNNEISEKSEIFDDQFSVERPDGSNFTLKIRSTKLEDSAMYFCASKLYVGGEQFFGPGTRLTVL.

The CDR3 nucleotides are TGTGCCAGCAACACGACCGCCAGGATAAATTCACCCCTCCACTTT. This gives the protein CASNTTARINSPLHF. This sequence joins TRBV7-3 and TRBJ1-6, with D hard to call. The CDR3 loop spans 15 amino acids. With 7 bases removed from V and 7 bases from J, the gap between germline ends came to 17 bases. Germline lookup yields CDR1 SGHTA and CDR2 FQGTGA.

The chain employs TRBV18 and TRBJ1-6; 8 bases match TRBD1. With 4 bases clipped from V and 8 bases from J, the junction kept 1 base outside the gene matches. CDR3 length: 13 amino acids. CDR1 and CDR2 (germline): KGHSH, LQKENI. Written as DNA, the CDR3 is TGTGCCAGCTCACAACAGGGGGATTCACCCCTCCACTTT. This gives the protein CASSQQGDSPLHF.

This clone appeared a few times. The V call is TRBV6-5, the J call TRBJ2-7, with a possible D match to TRBD2 (6 bases). Germline V gene data show CDR1 as MNHEY and CDR2 as SVGAGI. The CDR3 loop spans 15 amino acids. V was pared by 7 bases and J by 6 bases, with 22 bases between. As DNA, the CDR3 is TGTGCCAGCACGGGAGCTAGCTCACCAAAGATCGAGCAGTACTTC. As protein: CASTGASSPKIEQYF.

This clone was recorded a few times. The genes are TRBV18 and TRBJ1-6; D is undetermined. Between the trimmed V and J ends, which lost 0 bases and 14 bases, there was a span of 11 bases. The germline V gene has CDR1 KGHSH and CDR2 LQKENI. This CDR3 is 13 amino acids long. Written as DNA, the CDR3 is TGTGCCAGCTCACCACCTTGGGAGCTGGCCCTCCACTTT. It specifies CASSPPWELALHF.

The V call is TRBV30, the J call TRBJ2-7, with TRBD2 matching over 7 bases. With 2 bases clipped from V and 3 bases from J, the junction kept 10 bases outside the gene matches. Germline CDR1 is GTSNPN and CDR2 is SVGIG (reference sequence). The CDR3 extends over 15 amino acids. CDR3 nucleotides: TGTGCCTGGAGTAAGTTTAGGCTAGCGGACTACGAGCAGTACTTC. It is translated as CAWSKFRLADYEQYF.

The chain carries TRBV3-1 (or the pseudogene TRBV3-2) and TRBJ1-4; tentatively, D is TRBD1 (6 bases). The length of the CDR3 is 13 residues. The V gene lost 8 bases and the J gene lost 7 bases, with 14 bases spanning the gap. Germline V lookup: CDR1 LGHDT, CDR2 YNNKEL (reference sequence). CDR3 protein: CASGGGTGEKLFF. Here the CDR3 DNA reads TGTGCCAGCGGGGGGGGCACTGGTGAAAAACTGTTTTTT.

In its sample, this clone was seen a few times. This chain uses TRBV7-6 with TRBJ2-7, with 9 nucleotides matching TRBD2. The CDR3 sequence is 12 residues long. Germline CDR1 reads SGHVS; CDR2 reads FNYEAQ. V shed 5 bases and J 6 bases; nucleotides not matched to a gene: 2. CDR3 amino acids: CASSPTSGEQYF. The DNA for the CDR3 is TGTGCCAGCAGCCCGACTAGCGGCGAGCAGTACTTC.

The V gene is TRBV7-9, the J gene TRBJ1-2; 11 bases map to TRBD1. The junction had 7 bases not matched to a gene; V was cut back by 5 bases and J by 8 bases. This CDR3 contains 14 residues. Germline CDR1 SEHNR, CDR2 FQNEAQ (reference sequence). CDR3 coding DNA: TGTGCCAGCAGCGCCGGGACAGGGGGAGTGGGCTACACCTTC. This translates into CASSAGTGGVGYTF. The entire variable domain, with the rest obtained from reference TRBV7-9 and TRBJ1-2, is as follows: DTGVSQNPRHKITKRGQNVTFRCDPISEHNRLYWYRQTLGQGPEFLTYFQNEAQLEKSRLLSDRFSAERPKGSFSTLEIQRTEQGDSAMYLCASSAGTGGVGYTFGSGTRLTVV.

This clone occurred a few times. The rearrangement joins TRBV2 to TRBJ1-1; 7 nucleotides align to TRBD1. This CDR3 is 15 amino acids long. Germline CDR1 and CDR2: SNHLY and FYNNEI. The ends lost 6 bases at V and 2 bases at J; junction bases unmatched: 9. Here the CDR3 DNA reads TGTGCCAGCAGCTCCTACAGGGGATACAACACTGAAGCTTTCTTT. As protein: CASSSYRGYNTEAFF.

The V gene is TRBV6-5, the J gene TRBJ2-3; 9 positions match TRBD2. J lost 1 base, V lost 6 bases, and 2 bases had no gene match. Germline V gives CDR1 MNHEY, CDR2 SVGAGI. The CDR3 covers 14 residues. The DNA of the CDR3 is TGTGCCAGCAGCCGACTAGCGGGCACAGATACGCAGTATTTT. This translates into CASSRLAGTDTQYF.

V is TRBV4-2 and J is TRBJ2-7; D is perhaps TRBD2 (6 bases). Per the germline V gene, CDR1 is LGHNA and CDR2 is YNFKEQ. The CDR3 runs to 15 residues. V shed 1 base and J shed 0 bases, with 10 bases lying between them. The CDR3 bases are TGTGCCAGCAGCCAAGTTAGCGGAAACTCCTACGAGCAGTACTTC. Amino acid sequence: CASSQVSGNSYEQYF.

The chain has TRBV7-9 and TRBJ2-3, with D tentatively TRBD2 (5 bases). The CDR3 has 15 residues. Trimming took 5 bases from V and 2 from J, leaving 14 bases between them. The germline V gene has CDR1 SEHNR and CDR2 FQNEAQ (reference sequence). The CDR3 coding sequence is TGTGCCAGCAGCCCTAGAGGGATCCTCACAGATACGCAGTATTTT. It specifies CASSPRGILTDTQYF.

The CDR3 bases are TGTGCCACCAGCAGGGGACAGGATAGCAATCAGCCCCAGCATTTT. Amino acids: CATSRGQDSNQPQHF. The chain couples TRBV15 to TRBJ1-5, with 8 bases identical to TRBD1. The germline gives CDR1 LNHNV, CDR2 YYDKDF (reference sequence). V lost 3 bases, J lost 0 bases, and 1 base stayed unmatched. The CDR3 has 15 residues.

This chain joins TRBV3-1 (or the pseudogene TRBV3-2) and TRBJ1-6, with no clear D. Germline-derived CDR1 and CDR2 are LGHDT and YNNKEL (reference sequence). V was shortened by 1 base and J by 4 bases, with 20 bases between the two germline ends. The CDR3 is 19 residues long. CDR3 sequence: CASSQVRISGPTYNSPLHF. The CDR3 DNA reads TGTGCCAGCAGCCAAGTCAGGATAAGCGGGCCTACTTATAATTCACCCCTCCACTTT.

DNA of the CDR3: TGTGCCAGCAGCCAACGGGACTTCACAGATACGCAGTATTTT. Residues: CASSQRDFTDTQYF. The rearrangement uses TRBV11-2 and TRBJ2-3, with a tentative D call TRBD2 (6 bases). The CDR3 is 14 residues long. Germline V lookup: CDR1 SGHAT, CDR2 FQNNGV. The V gene lost 5 bases and the J gene lost 2 bases, with 11 bases spanning the gap.

The chain is built from TRBV14 and TRBJ1-4, with D maybe TRBD1 (5 bases). The CDR3 sequence is 15 residues long. V was pared by 3 bases and J by 3 bases, with 11 bases between. Germline values: CDR1 SGHDN, CDR2 FVKESK. CDR3: CASSHRQLANEKLFF. CDR3 in DNA: TGTGCCAGCAGCCATCGACAGCTCGCTAATGAAAAACTGTTTTTT.

This clone was picked up one time. This sequence joins TRBV6-5 and TRBJ2-1, with 14 bases matching TRBD2. Germline trimming cut 4 bases from V and 10 bases from J; bases unmatched to any gene: 9. The CDR3 spans 16 residues. The germline V gene encodes CDR1 MNHEY and CDR2 SVGAGI. The CDR3 DNA reads as TGTGCCAGCAGTTCAGAGACTAGCGGGGGGGCCTTAGAGCAGTTCTTC. As protein: CASSSETSGGALEQFF.

This rearrangement joins TRBV7-8 to TRBJ2-3; TRBD2 agrees at 14 bases. The CDR3 is made up of 18 amino acids. Germline-derived CDR1 and CDR2 are SGHVS and FQNEAQ. V shed 5 bases, J shed 5 bases, and the junction held 12 bases outside the gene matches. The CDR3 DNA follows: TGTGCCAGCAGCCACCTTACCGGGACTAGCGGGAGAGGAGATACGCAGTATTTT. Translated: CASSHLTGTSGRGDTQYF.